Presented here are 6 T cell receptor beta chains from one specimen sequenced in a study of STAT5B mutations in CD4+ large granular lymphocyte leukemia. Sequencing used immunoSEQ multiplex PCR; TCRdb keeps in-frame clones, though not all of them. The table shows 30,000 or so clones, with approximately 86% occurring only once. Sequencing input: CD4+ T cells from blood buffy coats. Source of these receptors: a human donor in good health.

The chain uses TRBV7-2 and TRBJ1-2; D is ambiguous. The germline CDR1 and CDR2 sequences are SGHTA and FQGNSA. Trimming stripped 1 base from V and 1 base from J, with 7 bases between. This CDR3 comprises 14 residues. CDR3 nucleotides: TGTGCCAGCAGCTTAGAGTCAAGTAACTATGGCTACACCTTC. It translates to CASSLESSNYGYTF.

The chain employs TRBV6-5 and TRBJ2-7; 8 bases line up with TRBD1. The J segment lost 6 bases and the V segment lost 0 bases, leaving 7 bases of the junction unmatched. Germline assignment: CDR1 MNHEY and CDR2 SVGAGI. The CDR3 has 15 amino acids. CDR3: CASSYSGRGQGEQYF. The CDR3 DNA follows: TGTGCCAGCAGTTACTCCGGCAGGGGGCAGGGCGAGCAGTACTTC.

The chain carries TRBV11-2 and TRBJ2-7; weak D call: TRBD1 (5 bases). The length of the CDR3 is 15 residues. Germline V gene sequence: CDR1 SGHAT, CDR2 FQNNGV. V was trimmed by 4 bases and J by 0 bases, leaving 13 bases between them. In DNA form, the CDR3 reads TGTGCCAGCAGCTCGCAGGGTGGGCTCTCCTACGAGCAGTACTTC. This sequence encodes CASSSQGGLSYEQYF.

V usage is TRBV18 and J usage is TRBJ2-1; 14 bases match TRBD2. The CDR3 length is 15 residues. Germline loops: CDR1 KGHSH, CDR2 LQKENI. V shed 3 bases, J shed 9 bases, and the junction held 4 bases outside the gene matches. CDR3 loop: CASSPTSGRAGEQFF. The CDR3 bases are TGTGCCAGCTCACCGACTAGCGGGAGGGCCGGTGAGCAGTTCTTC.

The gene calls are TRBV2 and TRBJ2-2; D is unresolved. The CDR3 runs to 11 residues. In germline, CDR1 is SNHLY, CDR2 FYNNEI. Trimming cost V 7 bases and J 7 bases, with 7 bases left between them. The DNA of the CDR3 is TGTGCCAGCAAGAACGACGGGGAGCTGTTTTTT. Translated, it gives CASKNDGELFF.

The CDR3 is CASRPTGTSEVGEQYF. The DNA for the CDR3 is TGTGCCAGCAGACCTACCGGGACTAGCGAGGTGGGAGAGCAGTACTTC. The chain couples TRBV27 to TRBJ2-7; the match to TRBD2 covers 10 bases. Per germline, CDR1 MNHEY and CDR2 SMNVEV (reference sequence). The trim removed 6 bases at V and 7 bases at J, leaving 15 bases unmatched. The CDR3 runs 16 residues.